This T cell receptor beta chain was obtained from a study of cytomegalovirus exposure and HLA in healthy donors (dated by TCRdb to between 2016 and 2019). General notes on the study: In an earlier analysis of roughly 500 of the donors, 250 to 350 Gb of sequence data and some 120 million unique TCR beta sequences from about 179 million T cells were reported. About 330 gigabases of sequencing data and around 90 million unique TCR sequences made up an early release that covered 500 to 700 HLA-typed donors. Among the roughly 390 genotyped donors, around 81% belonged to the genetic ancestry cluster associated with self-reported Caucasian donors. The study was designed to test whether signatures of past pathogen exposure could be identified by cataloging public T cell receptors. Using immunosequencing, the study profiled T cell repertoires from fewer than 700 subjects and related those repertoires to cytomegalovirus serostatus. Besides the first cohort of 666 subjects, a separate validation cohort made up of roughly 120 different subjects was used. To predict cytomegalovirus infection status, the study combined high-throughput TCR immunosequencing, statistical association of individual TCRs with disease status, and machine learning. A later analysis re-analyzed previously published TCR beta repertoires from 550 to 700 donors and added high-resolution HLA genotyping to study TCR occurrence patterns. The later analysis used no new phenotypic data to find candidate immune exposures, relying instead on TCR beta sequences and their occurrence across donors. An earlier analysis of some 500 of the donors used high-throughput TCR beta sequencing to judge whether each TCR beta V gene segment behaved as functional or pseudogenic. Donor age, sex, ethnicity and CMV serostatus were compiled together with the repertoire data. Genome-wide SNP genotypes for about 60% of the roughly 670 donors were used in a later genetic analysis, which treated that subset as a discovery cohort. Every discovery cohort repertoire had been produced on one sequencing platform. Both class I and class II loci were covered by HLA typing, at four-digit resolution. The number of donors typed differed by locus, with roughly 629-640 for A, B, C, DRB1 and DQB1, more than 500 for DQA1, 606 for DPA1, and 472 for DPB1. About five DR-DQ haplotypes were handled as single units for association and clustering because linkage in the cohort was strong. Among 300 to 500 genotyped donors of the cohort, an average of approximately 200,000 unique TCR beta nucleotide sequences was sequenced per donor, of which about 18% were non-productive. What the study reported, not specific to this receptor: An earlier analysis of approximately 590 of the donors showed that most TCR beta V segments appeared in productive rearrangements either about 90% or about 30% of the time, which broadly matched IMGT annotations. In a later analysis, HLA-associated TCR beta chains showed more clonal expansion and lower generation probabilities than non-associated chains that were equally common. A later genetic analysis reported fewer N-insertions in productive TCRs among donors in an Asian-associated ancestry cluster than the roughly 700-donor mean. Linkage disequilibrium might explain the correlated functional status among segregating V segments, but an unknown experimental factor could not be excluded. In a later genetic analysis, a missense DCLRE1C variant was associated with V-gene and J-gene trimming of TCR beta chains, and the association was replicated in an independent cohort. The authors suggested that the approach could potentially be extended to other disease states and immunological phenotypes. Because some donors lacked HLA typing at each locus, the association tests relied only on the typed subset. In both the original and validation cohorts, the classifier was reported to diagnose cytomegalovirus status with high specificity and sensitivity. Only TCR beta chains were sequenced in this cohort, and the absence of alpha or paired-chain data limited detectable features. Presence/absence analyses assumed roughly uniform sequencing depth across donors, an assumption that may not hold. A cluster of highly shared sequence variants was judged likely to be a technical artifact of the sequencing pipeline. Immune exposure information for the cohort was limited to CMV serostatus. A later analysis reported that several top co-occurrence clusters appeared linked to parvovirus B19, influenza, CMV and Epstein-Barr virus. A further reported finding was that TCR beta sequences accurately predicted the HLA-A and HLA-B alleles for most subjects in the first cohort. The study listed 150 to 200 TCR beta chains as associated with cytomegalovirus. When HLA alleles, especially DR and DQ, strongly co-occurred, attributing TCR associations to individual alleles was difficult. Seventeen rarely observed V segments, including chromosome 9 orphons, were excluded from the earlier analysis of approximately 500 of the donors because counts were too low. Most CMV-associated TCR beta chains appeared to be HLA-restricted in a later analysis, and the HLA associations seemed to be driven largely by CMV exposure. Across donors, most TCR sequences were observed very rarely, whereas some public TCRs were present in many individuals. A few of the identified cytomegalovirus-associated TCR beta chains were confirmed in vitro to be specific for cytomegalovirus antigens. At a false discovery rate of 0.05, a later analysis linked some 17,000 TCR beta sequences to specific HLA alleles. The 87-base-pair reads could not distinguish some IMGT-functional V segments, including TRBV6-2 and TRBV6-3, so those segments were excluded. A later analysis found that TCR association rates varied across HLA loci, with DRB1 alleles showing the most associated TCRs and HLA-C alleles the fewest.

The protocol used for the library was the immunoSEQ multiplex PCR assay. A mixture of 60 forward primers for TCR Vbeta segments and 13 reverse primers for TCR Jbeta segments was used in the multiplex PCR. The CDR3 region of rearranged TCR beta genes was amplified from genomic DNA by a multiplex PCR assay. On the Illumina HiSeq System, the amplified TCR beta libraries were sequenced as 87-base-pair reads. Per the source publication's procedure: Across the 500 to 700 repertoires, a later analysis counted roughly 84 million unique TCR beta chains, 9.5 million to 12 million of which were shared by at least two donors. To remove PCR and sequencing errors, raw reads were error-corrected and collapsed into unique sequences using a nearest-neighbor algorithm that merged closely related sequences. CDR3 sequences were aligned to IMGT reference sequences to assign V, D and J gene segments. For a sequence to be retained, a match of at least six nucleotides was required to both a V gene segment and a J gene segment. A rearrangement counted as productive if the CDR3 had no stop codons and remained in frame with V and J, and every other rearrangement counted as non-productive. CDR3 was defined by IMGT convention, running from the second conserved V-encoded cysteine to the conserved J-encoded phenylalanine. In an earlier analysis of roughly 580 of the donors, sequences lacking an unambiguous match to a single V gene segment were excluded. In an earlier analysis of more than 500 of the donors, a V segment was called functional when productive rearrangements were above 56.7%, and segregating when the standard deviation between donors exceeded 5%. To diagnose cytomegalovirus status from the catalog of TCR beta chain sequences, a statistical classification framework was built. In a later analysis, TCR nucleotide sequences were compared against IMGT/GENE-DB human TR gene sequences so that V and J genes could be assigned. A later analysis assigned CDR3 sequences and most-parsimonious VDJ recombination scenarios with the TCRdist pipeline. In a later analysis, every TCR beta chain was defined by the combination of its CDR3 amino acid sequence and its V-gene family, and reads without a unique V-gene family were dropped. In a later analysis, several hundred highly shared, low-generation-probability nucleotide sequences were removed to address suspected cross-contamination and a sequencing artifact. In a later analysis, a clonal expansion index for each public chain was calculated from normalized within-repertoire ranks of inferred template counts. In a later analysis, generation probabilities were computed using a VDJ recombination model fitted to out-of-frame rearrangements, and the results were checked against IGoR. In a later analysis, hypergeometric tests were used to score TCR-TCR, TCR-HLA and TCR-CMV co-occurrence, with a repertoire-size bias correction applied to TCR pairs. In a later analysis, false discovery rates were estimated by permuting HLA or CMV assignments 20 times. In a later analysis, co-occurring TCRs were grouped using DBSCAN, with TCRdist sequence similarity added in when clustering inside HLA-allele-positive subsets. For co-occurrence clustering, repertoires with fewer than 30,000 or more than 120,000 public chains were excluded, along with roughly five repertoires with anomalous nucleotide sharing. This is the immuneACCESS table as TCRdb keeps it, with only in-frame sequences that have V and J called. A part of the clones is gone; compared with another copy, unresolved V genes explain less than half, and the rest is unexplained. V and J calls and clone size are as listed in that table; D and trimming were resolved from the DNA. The table for this sample lists about 130,000 clones; 65% to 70% of them were counted only once. The ten largest account for 1.6% of the sample.

V is cut back by 5 bases and J by 0 bases, with 7 bases in the junction unmatched. The cysteine opens and the phenylalanine closes a CDR3 of 15 amino acids. Only the CDR3 part of the read is kept: 45 bases, read in frame from the first base. The germline V gene (reference sequence) provides CDR1 LNHDA and CDR2 SQIVND. The cohort consisted of 650 to 700 healthy bone marrow donors. All cohort members were sampled while nominally healthy, although unrecorded immune exposures were likely present. CMV serostatus was recorded as positive for about 300 and negative for about 50% of the roughly 700 cohort members, whereas no CMV serostatus was recorded for the donor in question. Every donor gave a peripheral blood sample, and the peripheral blood mononuclear cells from that sample were used for TCR beta sequencing. The Qiagen DNeasy Blood Extraction Kit was used to extract genomic DNA from the blood cell samples.

About this clone itself: Its antigen is unknown. Per-base qualities were not stored, and no clone one base away is much larger.

In this chain, TRBV19 is recombined with TRBJ2-7, and 7 junction bases match TRBD2. What was sequenced was PBMCs. This receptor was identified in a human donor in good health. CDR3 reads: CASSVTSRSSYEQYF. The bases read TGTGCCAGTAGTGTGACTAGCCGAAGCTCCTACGAGCAGTACTTC.